This entry features one T cell receptor (beta chain) sequence. Per the germline V gene, CDR1 is SGHNT and CDR2 is YENEEA. Unmatched junction bases numbered 5, after V lost 5 bases and J lost 3 bases. The CDR3 is 14 residues long. The data were obtained in a study of T cell responses to AZD1222 COVID-19 vaccine. Repertoires were generated with immunoSEQ multiplex PCR, while TCRdb's copy carries only in-frame clones and drops some. The sample shows approximately 35,000 clones, approximately 90% of them seen only once. The chain couples TRBV11-3 to TRBJ2-7, with TRBD1 matching 9 bases. The sample here was peripheral blood, taken 28 days after the second AZD1222 dose. This TCR was sampled from an adult who received the AZD1222 COVID-19 vaccine. The CDR3 loop is CASSQGTGSYEQYF. The CDR3 DNA reads TGTGCCAGCAGCCAAGGGACAGGGAGCTACGAGCAGTACTTC.